The source of this T cell receptor (beta chain) is a study of cytomegalovirus exposure and HLA in healthy donors. Study-wide results and caveats: What a later analysis reportedly showed was that an Asian-associated ancestry cluster had fewer N-insertions than the roughly 670-donor mean. A few CMV-associated chains were confirmed in vitro to be specific for CMV antigens. A further, later analysis showed that HLA-associated TCR beta chains (compared with equally common others) were more clonally expanded.

Trimming took 5 bases from V and 10 from J, leaving 14 bases between them. Germline V gene lookup returns CDR1 LNHDA and CDR2 SQIVND (reference sequence). This CDR3 spans 13 amino acids. Primers included in the PCR were 60 Vbeta and 13 Jbeta primers. Data came from immunoSEQ multiplex PCR; TCRdb stores just in-frame clones and leaves some out. The sample has about 140,000 clones; 73% are singletons. About this clone: Its antigen is as yet unknown.

No CMV serostatus entry exists for this donor. This TCR was recovered from a human donor in good health. Sequencing was carried out using PBMCs. V is TRBV19 and J is TRBJ1-4; D ambiguous. The CDR3 nucleotides are TGTGCCAGTAGTGAAACGAGGGTAGGAAAACTGTTTTTT. This sequence encodes CASSETRVGKLFF. The full variable domain, with the rest looked up from reference TRBV19 and TRBJ1-4, is DGGITQSPKYLFRKEGQNVTLSCEQNLNHDAMYWYRQDPGQGLRLIYYSQIVNDFQKGDIAEGYSVSREKKESFPLTVTSAQKNPTAFYLCASSETRVGKLFFGSGTQLSVL.